These 21 T cell receptor beta chains share one sample of origin, sequenced in a study of shared clonotypes between healthy human individuals (dated by TCRdb to the early 2020s). For the CD8 naive samples, CD45RO-negative cells were positively selected for CCR7, yielding a CD45RA+CCR7+ population from which TemRA cells were excluded. To prepare the library, the immunoSEQ multiplex PCR assay was applied. TCRdb provides this immuneACCESS table in a form limited to in-frame rearrangements. Some clones are lacking; in checked studies, under half of them reflect an unresolved V gene, and why the rest are absent is not known. The table for this sample lists about 680,000 clones; just over 90% of them were counted only once. The top ten constitute 24% of the sample. Specimen: naive CD8+ T cells sorted from blood. Explained via the paper, the cell subset or site label denotes: CD45RA+CCR7+. Every receptor here comes from a man aged 30-40 years in good health.

This chain connects TRBV7-6 to TRBJ2-5, with 8 bases matching TRBD2. The V gene end was trimmed by 7 bases and the J gene end by 5 bases; junction bases not matched to a gene: 9. The CDR3 loop spans 14 amino acids. Per germline, CDR1 SGHVS and CDR2 FNYEAQ. CDR3 bases: TGTGCCAGCACCCTAGCGGGCCGCCTTGAGACCCAGTACTTC. It encodes CASTLAGRLETQYF.

The V gene is TRBV2, the J gene TRBJ2-7; 8 nucleotides line up with TRBD1. The germline gives CDR1 SNHLY, CDR2 FYNNEI. V trimming: 6 bases; J trimming: 2 bases; junction bases outside the gene matches: 12. The CDR3 loop spans 16 amino acids. Here the CDR3 DNA reads TGTGCCAGCAGGGACCCCGACAGGGGTCCCACCTACGAGCAGTACTTC. Protein product: CASRDPDRGPTYEQYF.

As for this clone: Other DNA sequences of this sample code for an identical CDR3. The V and J genes are TRBV27 and TRBJ2-2; D is perhaps TRBD1 (6 bases). This CDR3 is 14 amino acids long. Trimming stripped 1 base from V and 4 bases from J, with 7 bases between. CDR1 is MNHEY and CDR2 is SMNVEV in the germline V gene (reference sequence). The CDR3 spells CASSLFRGTGELFF. The CDR3 DNA reads TGTGCCAGCAGTTTATTCAGGGGCACCGGGGAGCTGTTTTTT.

The genes are TRBV7-2 and TRBJ2-3, with 9 bases lining up with TRBD2. The CDR3 contains 18 residues. Germline V CDR1 and CDR2: SGHTA, FQGNSA. V gave up 2 bases and J gave up 6 bases; unmatched junction bases: 15. The chain's CDR3 is CASSLHPAFSGRMDTQYF. CDR3 coding DNA: TGTGCCAGCAGCTTACACCCGGCTTTCAGCGGGAGGATGGATACGCAGTATTTT.

The rearrangement links TRBV29-1 to TRBJ1-1, with D unclear. The germline gives CDR1 SQVTM, CDR2 ANQGSEA. This CDR3 is built from 14 residues. V was pared by 2 bases and J by 3 bases, with 13 bases between. The DNA for the CDR3 is TGCAGCGTTGAAAGGCCAGCGGGTTACACTGAAGCTTTCTTT. Translated: CSVERPAGYTEAFF.

V usage is TRBV7-9 and J usage is TRBJ2-2; D not certain. V lost 0 bases and J 10 bases, leaving 6 bases between the germline ends. Germline values: CDR1 SEHNR, CDR2 FQNEAQ (reference sequence). This CDR3 region has 12 residues. The CDR3 DNA follows: TGTGCCAGCAGCTTAGCCCAGGTGGAGCTGTTTTTT. This codes for CASSLAQVELFF.

This clone appeared a few times. This sequence joins TRBV7-9 and TRBJ2-1; D unclear. Trimming cost V 5 bases and J 2 bases, with 4 bases left between them. The CDR3 totals 12 residues. CDR1 is SEHNR and CDR2 is FQNEAQ in the germline V gene (reference sequence). The DNA of the CDR3 is TGTGCCAGCAGCGGTCCCTACAATGAGCAGTTCTTC. Its protein is CASSGPYNEQFF.

J is TRBJ2-5 and V is TRBV7-9; 7 nucleotides line up with TRBD2. CDR3 size: 16 residues. V lost 5 bases, J lost 5 bases, and 14 bases stayed unmatched. Germline CDR1 and CDR2: SEHNR and FQNEAQ (reference sequence). DNA of the CDR3: TGTGCCAGCAGCCTGGCCCGCGGCGGGAGTGAGGAGACCCAGTACTTC. Translation gives CASSLARGGSEETQYF.

The chain couples TRBV7-8 to TRBJ1-2; tentatively, D is TRBD1 (6 bases). The CDR3 length is 21 residues. Germline V gives CDR1 SGHVS, CDR2 FQNEAQ. V shed 1 base and J shed 1 base, with 28 bases lying between them. CDR3 in amino acids: CASSLDNTHTLRDTINYGYTF. As DNA, the CDR3 is TGTGCCAGCAGCTTAGACAACACCCACACACTACGGGACACCATTAACTATGGCTACACCTTC.

This clone was counted once. The chain is built from TRBV27 and TRBJ2-2; no firm D call. V was clipped by 6 bases and J by 1 base, with 6 bases between them. Germline loops: CDR1 MNHEY, CDR2 SMNVEV (reference sequence). The CDR3 has 13 residues. The CDR3 DNA reads TGTGCCAGCAGGTTACAGAACACCGGGGAGCTGTTTTTT. It yields the protein CASRLQNTGELFF.

The CDR3 coding sequence is TGCAGCGTTGAAATTAGCGGGAGAGAGACCTACGAGCAGTACTTC. Its protein is CSVEISGRETYEQYF. The rearrangement links TRBV29-1 to TRBJ2-7; 9 nucleotides match TRBD2. CDR1 and CDR2 from the germline V gene are SQVTM and ANQGSEA. The CDR3 consists of 15 residues. Trimming at V came to 2 bases and at J to 2 bases, leaving 7 bases not matched to a gene.

The rearrangement uses TRBV18 and TRBJ2-7; no firm D call. The CDR3 extends over 14 amino acids. From germline, CDR1 is KGHSH and CDR2 LQKENI. V lost 6 bases and J 5 bases, leaving 17 bases between the germline ends. This chain's CDR3 is CASSPRLKSHEQYF. The DNA of the CDR3 is TGTGCCAGCTCTCCGAGGTTGAAGTCCCACGAGCAGTACTTC.

The chain joins TRBV9 to TRBJ1-1; 10 bases fit TRBD1. From germline, CDR1 is SGDLS and CDR2 YYNGEE. The CDR3 runs 15 residues. The V and J ends lost 4 bases and 5 bases, in that order; junction bases with no gene match: 8. The CDR3 DNA reads as TGTGCCAGCAGCATCGGACAGGGGGTTATGACTGAAGCTTTCTTT. It encodes CASSIGQGVMTEAFF.

V is TRBV5-1 and J is TRBJ2-1, with 9 bases that match TRBD2. Germline V CDR1 and CDR2: SGHRS, YFSETQ. The V gene end was trimmed by 4 bases and the J gene end by 8 bases; junction bases not matched to a gene: 13. CDR3 length: 16 amino acids. CDR3 region: CASSPIAGSGSYEQFF. CDR3 DNA sequence: TGCGCCAGCAGCCCCATTGCGGGTAGCGGGAGCTATGAGCAGTTCTTC.

The chain links TRBV19 to TRBJ2-1, with 14 nucleotides matching TRBD2. CDR1 and CDR2 from the germline V gene are LNHDA and SQIVND (reference sequence). This CDR3 comprises 16 residues. V was clipped by 6 bases and J by 8 bases; unmatched bases: 9. The CDR3 region is CASSPTSGRARDEQFF. DNA of the CDR3: TGTGCCAGTAGCCCGACTAGCGGGAGGGCTCGCGATGAGCAGTTCTTC.

V gene TRBV28 combines with J gene TRBJ2-7, with D possibly TRBD1 on 6 matching bases. This CDR3 has 16 amino acids. Trimming took off 5 bases at V and 5 bases at J, with 22 bases between the two ends. In germline, CDR1 is MDHEN, CDR2 SYDVKM. The CDR3 DNA sequence: TGTGCCAGCAGTCCCTCGACAGGTCCCCTGGGCAACGAGCAGTACTTC. Its protein product is CASSPSTGPLGNEQYF.

J is TRBJ2-3 and V is TRBV9; TRBD2 might be the D (6 bases). This CDR3 comprises 15 residues. Deletions cut 2 bases from V and 3 bases from J, with 13 bases between. Germline CDR1 is SGDLS and CDR2 is YYNGEE. CDR3 sequence (DNA): TGTGCCAGCAGCGTTTGGGCTAGCGTTACAGATACGCAGTATTTT. Its protein product is CASSVWASVTDTQYF. Together with reference TRBV9 and TRBJ2-3, the CDR3 gives the full variable domain: DSGVTQTPKHLITATGQRVTLRCSPRSGDLSVYWYQQSLDQGLQFLIQYYNGEERAKGNILERFSAQQFPDLHSELNLSSLELGDSALYFCASSVWASVTDTQYFGPGTRLTVL.

The genes are TRBV15 and TRBJ2-1, with 9 bases aligning to TRBD2. CDR1 and CDR2 (germline): LNHNV, YYDKDF (reference sequence). The CDR3 totals 18 residues. Trimming at V came to 0 bases and at J to 5 bases, leaving 11 bases not matched to a gene. The CDR3 sequence: CATSRDMELAGDDNEQFF. The CDR3 nucleotides are TGTGCCACCAGCAGAGATATGGAGTTAGCGGGAGACGACAATGAGCAGTTCTTC.

The gene calls are TRBV11-3 and TRBJ2-7; D might be TRBD2 (6 bases). Trimming left V 2 bases short and J 4 bases short, with 15 bases between. Germline CDR1 SGHNT, CDR2 YENEEA. This CDR3 region has 15 residues. The DNA of the CDR3 is TGTGCCAGCAGCTTATTAACGGGACTCAATTACGAGCAGTACTTC. This translates into CASSLLTGLNYEQYF.

The chain links TRBV19 to TRBJ1-1; 7 bases fit TRBD1. The CDR3 has 14 amino acids. Germline trimming cut 4 bases from V and 6 bases from J; bases unmatched to any gene: 8. The germline V gene has CDR1 LNHDA and CDR2 SQIVND (reference sequence). CDR3 residues: CASSTHEQGAEAFF. DNA for the CDR3: TGTGCCAGTAGTACCCACGAGCAGGGGGCTGAAGCTTTCTTT.

The CDR3 is CASSQGLSGRAVNEQFF. Written as DNA, the CDR3 is TGTGCCAGCAGCCAAGGACTTAGCGGGAGGGCCGTGAATGAGCAGTTCTTC. J is TRBJ2-1 and V is TRBV16; TRBD2 matches 11 bases. Germline V gene data show CDR1 as KGHSY and CDR2 as FQNENV. The V and J ends lost 2 bases and 7 bases, in that order; junction bases with no gene match: 10. The CDR3 consists of 17 residues.